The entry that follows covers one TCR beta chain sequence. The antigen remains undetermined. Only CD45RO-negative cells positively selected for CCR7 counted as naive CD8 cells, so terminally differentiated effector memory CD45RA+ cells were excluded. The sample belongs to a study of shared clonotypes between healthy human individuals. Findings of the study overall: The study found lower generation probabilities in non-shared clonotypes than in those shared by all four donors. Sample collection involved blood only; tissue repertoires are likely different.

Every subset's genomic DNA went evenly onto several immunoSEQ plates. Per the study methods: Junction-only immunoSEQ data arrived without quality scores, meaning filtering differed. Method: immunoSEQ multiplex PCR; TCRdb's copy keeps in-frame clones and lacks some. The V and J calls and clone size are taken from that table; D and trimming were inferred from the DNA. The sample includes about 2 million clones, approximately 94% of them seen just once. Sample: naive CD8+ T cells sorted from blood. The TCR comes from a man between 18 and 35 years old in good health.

The CDR3 bases are TGTGCCAGCAGCTTCCTACAGGGGGCTTGGACTGAAGCTTTCTTT. It is translated as CASSFLQGAWTEAFF. V is TRBV7-9 and J is TRBJ1-1; the match to TRBD1 covers 9 bases. This CDR3 has 15 residues. Germline assignment: CDR1 SEHNR and CDR2 FQNEAQ (reference sequence). V was pared by 3 bases and J by 5 bases, with 7 bases of the junction left unmatched.